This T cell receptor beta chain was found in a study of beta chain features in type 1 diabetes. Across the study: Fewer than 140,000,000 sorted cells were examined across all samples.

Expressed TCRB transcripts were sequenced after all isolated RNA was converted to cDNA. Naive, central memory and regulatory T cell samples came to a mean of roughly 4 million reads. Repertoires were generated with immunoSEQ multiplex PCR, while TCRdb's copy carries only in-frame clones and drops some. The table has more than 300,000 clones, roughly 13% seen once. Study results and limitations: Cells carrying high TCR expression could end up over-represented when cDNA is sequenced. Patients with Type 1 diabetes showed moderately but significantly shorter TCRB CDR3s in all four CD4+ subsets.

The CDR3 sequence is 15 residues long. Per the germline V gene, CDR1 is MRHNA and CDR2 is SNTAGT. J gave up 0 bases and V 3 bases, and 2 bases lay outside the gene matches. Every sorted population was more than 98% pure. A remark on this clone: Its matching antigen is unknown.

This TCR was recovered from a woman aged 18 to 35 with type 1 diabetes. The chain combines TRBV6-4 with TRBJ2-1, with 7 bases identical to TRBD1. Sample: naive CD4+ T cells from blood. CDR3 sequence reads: CASSEQGSSYNEQFF. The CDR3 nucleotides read TGTGCCAGCAGTGAACAGGGGAGCTCCTACAATGAGCAGTTCTTC.